This T cell receptor (beta chain) was recovered during a study of shared clonotypes between healthy human individuals. Broader study findings: The expectation was that sequencing depth would affect clonotype sharing among donors.

This clone came up many times. Its target is not known. Generated by immunoSEQ multiplex PCR, the TCRdb table keeps only in-frame clones and is missing some. The table records approximately 320,000 clones, more than 75% of them present only once. With V trimmed by 6 bases and J by 3 bases, 5 bases remained unmatched. This CDR3 spans 16 amino acids. The V gene's germline CDR1 is MNHNY and CDR2 SVGAGI (reference sequence). The gene calls are TRBV6-6 and TRBJ2-2; 12 bases are shared with TRBD1. The source is a man aged 18 to 30 in good health. Sequenced: memory CD8+ T cells sorted from blood. Subset given: CD45RO+ cells pooled with CCR7-negative TemRA cells. The DNA for the CDR3 is TGTGCCAGCAGAGGGGACAGGGGGCACGACACCGGGGAGCTGTTTTTT. Translation: CASRGDRGHDTGELFF.